Each of the 3 T cell receptor beta chains below was sequenced from the same sample in a study of metastatic and nonmetastatic thyroid tumors. Not a single patient had been given any form of treatment at any point before undergoing thyroid surgery. TCRdb re-clonotyped the PCR reads through MiXCR. The sample shows roughly 23,000 clones, 20% to 25% of them seen only once. Sequences were obtained from blood. The source of these receptors is a male donor with papillary thyroid cancer or a benign thyroid nodule (not recorded which). Some clones in this sample may be carry-over from other donors' samples.

This clone showed up just a few times. The V gene is TRBV19, the J gene TRBJ1-3, with D hard to call. Germline V gene lookup returns CDR1 LNHDA and CDR2 SQIVND (reference sequence). Trimming cost V 0 bases and J 0 bases, with 9 bases left between them. CDR3 size: 16 residues. The CDR3, as DNA: TGTGCCAGTAGTATAGAGCACAGCAGCTCTGGAAACACCATATATTTT. Its protein product is CASSIEHSSSGNTIYF.

This chain uses TRBV28 with TRBJ2-7; D may be TRBD1 or TRBD2 (5 bases each). The CDR3 is 14 amino acids. Germline CDR1 and CDR2: MDHEN and SYDVKM. Trimming removed 5 bases from V and 4 bases from J, with 15 bases in between. The DNA of the CDR3 is TGTGCCAGCAGTCCCGGGACGGGTGCTTACGAGCAGTACTTC. This sequence encodes CASSPGTGAYEQYF.

This clone was detected many times. The V and J genes are TRBV6-1 and TRBJ2-5, with D unclear. The CDR3 extends over 14 amino acids. The V and J ends lost 8 bases and 1 base respectively, with 14 bases between them. Germline V gene data show CDR1 as MNHNS and CDR2 as SASEGT. The CDR3 reads CASVQTLAQETQYF. CDR3 nucleotide sequence: TGTGCCAGCGTCCAGACTCTGGCCCAAGAGACCCAGTACTTC.